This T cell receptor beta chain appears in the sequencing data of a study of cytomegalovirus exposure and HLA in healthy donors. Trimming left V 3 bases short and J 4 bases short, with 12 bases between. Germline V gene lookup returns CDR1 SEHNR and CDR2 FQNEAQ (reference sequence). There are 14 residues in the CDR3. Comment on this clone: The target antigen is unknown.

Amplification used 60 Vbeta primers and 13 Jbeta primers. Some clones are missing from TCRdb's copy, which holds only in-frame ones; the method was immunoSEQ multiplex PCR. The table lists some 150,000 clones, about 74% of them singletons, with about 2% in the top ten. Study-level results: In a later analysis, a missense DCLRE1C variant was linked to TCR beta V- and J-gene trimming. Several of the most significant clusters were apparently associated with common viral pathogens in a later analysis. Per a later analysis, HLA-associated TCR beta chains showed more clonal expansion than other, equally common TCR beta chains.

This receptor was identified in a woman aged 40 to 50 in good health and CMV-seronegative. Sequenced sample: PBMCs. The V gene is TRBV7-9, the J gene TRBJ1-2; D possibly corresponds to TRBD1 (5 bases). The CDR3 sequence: CASSFWGERYGYTF. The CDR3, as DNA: TGTGCCAGCAGCTTTTGGGGGGAACGCTATGGCTACACCTTC.